The 10 T cell receptor beta chains presented below share a single source sample, sequenced in a study of T cells in Graves' hyperthyroidism and ophthalmopathy. Amplified regions were TCR beta CDR3 sequences from RNA transcripts. With the HTBI primer set, the TCR CDR3 went through a first round of RT-PCR. MiXCR, run by TCRdb on the multiplex PCR reads, gives a single entry per CDR3 protein. There are 660,000 or so distinct CDR3 sequences in the sample; less than 25% occur only once, and around a third lies in the top ten. Specimen: blood. The receptors shown here come from a man aged 25 to 40 with Graves' ophthalmopathy.

This clonotype was counted only a few times. The gene calls are TRBV15 and TRBJ1-6; possible D gene TRBD1, 5 bases. V was clipped by 0 bases and J by 0 bases, with 12 bases between them. This CDR3 has 18 residues. Germline loops: CDR1 LNHNV, CDR2 YYDKDF (reference sequence). CDR3 in DNA: TGTGCCACCAGCAGAGATCGGACAACGAGCTCCTATAATTCACCCCTCCACTTT. This gives the protein CATSRDRTTSSYNSPLHF.

This clonotype has only a few counts. The chain carries TRBV28 and TRBJ2-5, with TRBD2 matching 10 bases. CDR1 is MDHEN, CDR2 SYDVKM, per germline. V shed 10 bases, J shed 5 bases, and the junction held 16 bases outside the gene matches. This CDR3 has 16 residues. This CDR3 is CATKPWASGSRETQYF. The CDR3 coding sequence is TGTGCCACCAAACCCTGGGCTAGCGGGAGTAGGGAGACCCAGTACTTC.

This clonotype showed up just a few times. CDR3 in amino acids: CASSLDIRTGELFF. The CDR3 DNA reads as TGTGCCAGCAGTTTAGACATTAGAACCGGGGAGCTGTTTTTT. V usage is TRBV12-3 or TRBV12-4 and J usage is TRBJ2-2; D gene uncertain. The CDR3 length is 14 residues. V lost 1 base and J lost 5, with 8 bases in between.

V usage is TRBV20-1 and J usage is TRBJ1-1; D is possibly TRBD1 (6 bases). CDR3 size: 13 residues. Germline CDR1 reads DFQATT; CDR2 reads SNEGSKA (reference sequence). V lost 6 bases to trimming and J lost 7 bases, with 18 bases between them. CDR3 sequence (DNA): TGCAGTGCCGAGGGGGTCAGGGGCCTTGAAGCTTTCTTT. It encodes CSAEGVRGLEAFF.

The chain links TRBV3-1 to TRBJ2-3; 7 nucleotides agree with TRBD1. Germline values: CDR1 LGHDT, CDR2 YNNKEL (reference sequence). The CDR3 extends over 18 amino acids. Germline trimming cut 1 base from V and 5 bases from J; bases unmatched to any gene: 15. This CDR3 is CASSQALGQGGAGDTQYF. Here the CDR3 DNA reads TGTGCCAGCAGCCAAGCCCTTGGTCAAGGGGGCGCAGGAGATACGCAGTATTTT.

For this clonotype: Germline is not matched at one junction end, which may reflect a read error. This chain links TRBV28 with TRBJ2-1; D is unresolved. CDR1 is MDHEN, CDR2 SYDVKM, per germline. This CDR3 comprises 14 residues. CDR3 amino acids: CASSLGTPNNERFF. DNA for the CDR3: TGTGCCAGCAGTTTAGGAACGCCTAACAATGAGCGGTTCTTC. The whole variable domain, remainder taken from reference TRBV28 and TRBJ2-1, is DVKVTQSSRYLVKRTGEKVFLECVQDMDHENMFWYRQDPGLGLRLIYFSYDVKMKEKGDIPEGYSVSREKKERFSLILESASTNQTSMYLCASSLGTPNNERFFGPGTRLTVL.

With respect to this clonotype: The junction differs from germline at one of its ends, possibly a read error. The J gene is TRBJ1-4, the V gene TRBV18; D is unclear. The CDR3 has 14 amino acids. From germline, CDR1 is KGHSH and CDR2 LQKENI. The CDR3, as DNA: TGTGCCAGCTCACCCTCTCCGTCTAATGAAAAACTGTCTTTT. Translation gives CASSPSPSNEKLSF.

The genes are TRBV30 and TRBJ2-1; 11 bases map to TRBD2. V lost 3 bases to trimming and J lost 10 bases; unmatched junction nucleotides: 11. CDR1 and CDR2 from the germline V gene are GTSNPN and SVGIG (reference sequence). This CDR3 is built from 15 residues. CDR3 sequence (DNA): TGTGCCTGGAGCTGGCGTCCTAGCGGGGGGTCCGAGCAGTTCTTC. It specifies CAWSWRPSGGSEQFF.

The CDR3 DNA reads as TGTGCCAGCAGCTTAGCGCAGAGTTCAACTAATGAAAAACTGTTTTTT. Its protein product is CASSLAQSSTNEKLFF. This chain links TRBV7-9 with TRBJ1-4; the D is unclear. V was cut by 0 bases and J by 0 bases, with 8 bases left in between. The length of the CDR3 is 16 residues. Per germline, CDR1 SEHNR and CDR2 FQNEAQ (reference sequence).

The sample holds a few counts of this clonotype. V and J are TRBV6-2 or TRBV6-3 and TRBJ2-1; 7 bases fit TRBD2. The germline gives CDR1 MNHEY, CDR2 SVGEGT. V gave up 8 bases and J gave up 5 bases; unmatched junction bases: 9. CDR3 size: 14 residues. The CDR3 sequence: CASFDGGGDNEQFF. CDR3 in DNA: TGTGCCAGCTTTGACGGGGGAGGGGACAATGAGCAGTTCTTC.